This entry lists 18 T cell receptor beta chains sequenced from one sample in a study of blood T cell repertoires in COVID-19. The table came from immunoSEQ multiplex PCR; TCRdb's copy has only in-frame clones and leaves some out. The sample holds 150,000 to 200,000 clones, about 85% seen once. The sequencing input was peripheral blood. Every receptor here comes from a man older than 75 with COVID-19, enrolled during active disease.

The J gene is TRBJ1-3, the V gene TRBV19; tentatively, D is TRBD1 (6 bases). The CDR3 loop spans 15 amino acids. Germline V CDR1 and CDR2: LNHDA, SQIVND (reference sequence). Between the trimmed V and J ends, which lost 5 bases and 1 base, there was a span of 12 bases. The CDR3 sequence is CASSFYRVSGNTIYF. CDR3 sequence (DNA): TGTGCCAGTAGTTTCTACAGGGTATCTGGAAACACCATATATTTT.

As for this clone: Other DNA sequences in this sample translate to the same CDR3. This chain links TRBV19 with TRBJ1-4; the match to TRBD1 covers 9 bases. V was clipped by 3 bases and J by 5 bases; unmatched bases: 4. The CDR3 has 15 amino acids. CDR1 LNHDA and CDR2 SQIVND come from the germline V gene (reference sequence). The CDR3 region has the DNA TGTGCCAGTAGTATCGGGACAGGGACGAATGAAAAACTGTTTTTT. This encodes CASSIGTGTNEKLFF.

In DNA, the CDR3 is TGTGCCAGCAGCTTACAAGGGGTTTTGAGCGGGGAGCTGTTTTTT. Protein product: CASSLQGVLSGELFF. This chain joins TRBV7-9 and TRBJ2-2, with a weak D call TRBD1 (5 bases). CDR1 and CDR2 (germline): SEHNR, FQNEAQ (reference sequence). Trimming pared 2 bases from V and 7 bases from J, leaving 14 bases between. The CDR3 is 15 amino acids.

V and J are TRBV18 and TRBJ2-5; no clear D. The germline V gene encodes CDR1 KGHSH and CDR2 LQKENI. V was pared by 8 bases and J by 0 bases, with 10 bases between. The CDR3 covers 13 residues. The DNA of the CDR3 is TGTGCCAGCCTAATCACGCACCAAGAGACCCAGTACTTC. Protein product: CASLITHQETQYF.

CDR3 bases: TGTGCCAGCAGTTTATCCGGACTTAACTATGGCTACACCTTC. It translates to CASSLSGLNYGYTF. The chain combines TRBV6-1 with TRBJ1-2; no clear D. CDR1 is MNHNS and CDR2 is SASEGT in the germline V gene. The CDR3 is made up of 14 amino acids. V was clipped by 5 bases and J by 1 base, with 11 bases between them.

The J gene is TRBJ1-2, the V gene TRBV7-9; D may be TRBD1 (5 bases). V dropped 7 bases and J dropped 4 bases, with 13 bases sitting between them. Germline V gene data show CDR1 as SEHNR and CDR2 as FQNEAQ (reference sequence). This CDR3 comprises 13 residues. CDR3 protein: CASTAGLGYGYTF. The CDR3 region has the DNA TGTGCCAGCACCGCGGGACTTGGCTATGGCTACACCTTC.

This clone appeared once. V and J are TRBV3-1 (or the pseudogene TRBV3-2) and TRBJ2-7; a possible D gene is TRBD2 (5 bases). Germline lookup yields CDR1 LGHDT and CDR2 YNNKEL (reference sequence). This CDR3 region has 12 residues. V gave up 6 bases and J gave up 4 bases, with 10 bases separating them. Here the CDR3 reads CASSPRGYEQYF. The CDR3 DNA is TGTGCCAGCAGTCCACGCGGGTACGAGCAGTACTTC.

V and J are TRBV19 and TRBJ1-1, with 10 bases aligning to TRBD1. J lost 1 base, V lost 6 bases, and 5 bases had no gene match. This CDR3 is 15 amino acids long. Per germline, CDR1 LNHDA and CDR2 SQIVND (reference sequence). The DNA for the CDR3 is TGTGCCAGTAGAATGACAGGGGGCGCGAACACTGAAGCTTTCTTT. Its translation: CASRMTGGANTEAFF.

This clone has just one count. The CDR3, as DNA: TGTGCCAGCAGCTTGGCGGGGTTCAATGAGCAGTTCTTC. It yields the protein CASSLAGFNEQFF. The gene calls are TRBV5-5 and TRBJ2-1; D is perhaps TRBD2 (5 bases). The CDR3 extends over 13 amino acids. Germline V gene sequence: CDR1 SGHKS, CDR2 YYEKEE (reference sequence). Trimming removed 0 bases at V and 6 bases at J, with 7 bases between.

The rearrangement links TRBV10-3 to TRBJ2-7; 8 nucleotides line up with TRBD2. Looked up from germline, CDR1 is ENHRY and CDR2 is SYGVKD. Unmatched junction bases numbered 6, after V lost 6 bases and J lost 5 bases. The CDR3 runs 13 residues. Written as DNA, the CDR3 is TGTGCCATCAGGGGGACTAGTGTCGACGAGCAGTACTTC. As protein: CAIRGTSVDEQYF.

The rearrangement links TRBV9 to TRBJ2-5, with D possibly TRBD1 on 6 matching bases. The CDR3 has 15 residues. Germline loops: CDR1 SGDLS, CDR2 YYNGEE. Deletions cut 0 bases from V and 5 bases from J, with 14 bases between. The CDR3 protein is CASSVEGDLRETQYF. In nucleotides, the CDR3 is TGTGCCAGCAGCGTAGAGGGGGACCTCCGGGAGACCCAGTACTTC.

V and J are TRBV6-2 or TRBV6-3 and TRBJ1-1; the match to TRBD1 covers 7 bases. The CDR3 totals 17 residues. The germline gives CDR1 MNHEY, CDR2 SVGEGT. The ends lost 2 bases at V and 0 bases at J; junction bases unmatched: 9. The CDR3 bases are TGTGCCAGCAGTTACAGGGCTCAACAGGGGTTGAACACTGAAGCTTTCTTT. The encoded protein is CASSYRAQQGLNTEAFF.

V usage is TRBV19 and J usage is TRBJ1-5; TRBD1 matches 9 bases. V lost 7 bases and J lost 4; bases outside the gene matches: 11. The CDR3 is 16 residues long. Germline CDR1 LNHDA, CDR2 SQIVND (reference sequence). CDR3 residues: CASNRDRASRNQPQHF. As DNA, the CDR3 is TGTGCCAGTAACCGGGACAGGGCGTCGAGAAATCAGCCCCAGCATTTT. The full variable domain, with the rest looked up from reference TRBV19 and TRBJ1-5, is DGGITQSPKYLFRKEGQNVTLSCEQNLNHDAMYWYRQDPGQGLRLIYYSQIVNDFQKGDIAEGYSVSREKKESFPLTVTSAQKNPTAFYLCASNRDRASRNQPQHFGDGTRLSIL.

This rearrangement joins TRBV18 to TRBJ2-5; no clear D. Germline V gene lookup returns CDR1 KGHSH and CDR2 LQKENI. This CDR3 is built from 13 residues. V dropped 0 bases and J dropped 3 bases, with 5 bases sitting between them. The CDR3 here is CASSPPVKETQYF. The CDR3 DNA follows: TGTGCCAGCTCACCACCTGTCAAAGAGACCCAGTACTTC.

This chain connects TRBV5-8 to TRBJ1-1; no reliable D call. Between the trimmed V and J ends, which lost 4 bases and 0 bases, there was a span of 10 bases. Germline V gene sequence: CDR1 SGHTS, CDR2 YDEGEE. The CDR3 length is 14 residues. The CDR3 loop is CASSPERLNTEAFF. The CDR3 coding sequence is TGTGCCAGCAGCCCGGAGAGGTTGAACACTGAAGCTTTCTTT.

The chain combines TRBV28 with TRBJ1-5; 9 bases agree with TRBD1. CDR1 is MDHEN, CDR2 SYDVKM, per germline. V was clipped by 5 bases and J by 2 bases; unmatched bases: 7. The CDR3 length is 16 residues. The CDR3 region has the DNA TGTGCCAGCAGTCTCCCGGGACAGGGTCGCAATCAGCCCCAGCATTTT. Its translation: CASSLPGQGRNQPQHF.

This clone was detected only a few times. The chain recombines TRBV7-9 with TRBJ2-7; D remains ambiguous. V lost 0 bases, J lost 4 bases, and 7 bases lay in between. This CDR3 comprises 13 residues. Germline V gene sequence: CDR1 SEHNR, CDR2 FQNEAQ (reference sequence). The CDR3 DNA sequence: TGTGCCAGCAGCTTAGCCCCGTTATACGAGCAGTACTTC. Its protein is CASSLAPLYEQYF.

This clone has only one observation. The chain's CDR3 is CASSPPGMDQPQHF. In DNA, the CDR3 is TGTGCCAGCTCACCTCCAGGGATGGATCAGCCCCAGCATTTT. The V gene is TRBV18, the J gene TRBJ1-5, with TRBD1 as a possible D gene (5 bases). V was cut by 3 bases and J by 5 bases, with 11 bases left in between. The germline gives CDR1 KGHSH, CDR2 LQKENI. The CDR3 runs 14 residues. The entire variable domain, with the rest obtained from reference TRBV18 and TRBJ1-5, is as follows: NAGVMQNPRHLVRRRGQEARLRCSPMKGHSHVYWYRQLPEEGLKFMVYLQKENIIDESGMPKERFSAEFPKEGPSILRIQQVVRGDSAAYFCASSPPGMDQPQHFGDGTRLSIL.